The 21 T cell receptor beta chains below all came from one sample that was sequenced in a study of T cells in lung cancer brain metastases (dated by TCRdb to 2016 to 2019). The library came from the immunoSEQ multiplex PCR assay. TCRdb provides this immuneACCESS table in a form limited to in-frame rearrangements. Some clones are lacking; in checked studies, under half of them reflect an unresolved V gene, and why the rest are absent is not known. The table for this sample lists 5,000 to 7,000 clones; less than 90% of them were counted only once. Approximately 4.1% of the sample is held by the ten biggest clonotypes. Sample: tumor tissue from the primary lung tumor. What the cell subset or site label conveys for this sample: primary lung cancer lesion. Receptors were obtained from a man aged 70 or older with non-small cell lung cancer.

The V and J genes are TRBV29-1 and TRBJ1-1; 7 nucleotides agree with TRBD1. Germline CDR1 reads SQVTM; CDR2 reads ANQGSEA. The junction had 6 bases not matched to a gene; V was cut back by 4 bases and J by 1 base. This CDR3 spans 14 amino acids. The CDR3 region has the DNA TGCAGCGTTGTCACGGGGACAGCGAACACTGAAGCTTTCTTT. It translates to CSVVTGTANTEAFF.

The chain employs TRBV7-8 and TRBJ2-5; 8 bases align to TRBD1. Germline trimming cut 5 bases from V and 5 bases from J; bases unmatched to any gene: 7. Germline CDR1 SGHVS, CDR2 FQNEAQ. The CDR3 is 14 residues long. The CDR3 region is CASSPWTGFETQYF. The CDR3 bases are TGTGCCAGCAGCCCCTGGACAGGGTTTGAGACCCAGTACTTC.

The CDR3 region is CASPETQYF. CDR3 bases: TGCGCCAGCCCAGAGACCCAGTACTTC. This chain joins TRBV10-1 and TRBJ2-5; D gene unclear. There are 9 residues in the CDR3. Germline lookup yields CDR1 WNHNN and CDR2 SYGVQD (reference sequence). Trimming stripped 8 bases from V and 4 bases from J, with 2 bases between.

This chain joins TRBV30 and TRBJ1-2; D is possibly TRBD1 (5 bases). From germline, CDR1 is GTSNPN and CDR2 SVGIG (reference sequence). This CDR3 region has 14 residues. The ends were cut back, 2 bases at V and 0 bases at J, with 10 bases in the middle. For the CDR3, the DNA is TGTGCCTGGAGTCCAGGGTGGGCTAACTATGGCTACACCTTC. Translated, it gives CAWSPGWANYGYTF.

This chain links TRBV19 with TRBJ2-1; 7 nucleotides line up with TRBD2. The V segment lost 7 bases and the J segment 9 bases; nucleotides outside the gene matches: 12. The CDR3 consists of 14 residues. The V gene's germline CDR1 is LNHDA and CDR2 SQIVND (reference sequence). In nucleotides, the CDR3 is TGTGCCAGTACGGGGGGTCTTGTGCACTCTGAGCAGTTCTTC. Its protein product is CASTGGLVHSEQFF.

This clone was found once. The CDR3 protein is CASSVWASGGQETQYF. The CDR3 nucleotides are TGTGCCAGCAGTGTTTGGGCTAGCGGGGGCCAAGAGACCCAGTACTTC. The chain carries TRBV6-1 and TRBJ2-5; 10 bases fit TRBD2. Germline CDR1 MNHNS, CDR2 SASEGT. Trimming cost V 4 bases and J 1 base; bases outside gene matches: 6. CDR3 size: 16 residues.

The rearrangement uses TRBV11-2 and TRBJ1-1; D uncertain. This CDR3 comprises 12 residues. V dropped 5 bases and J dropped 10 bases, with 14 bases sitting between them. Germline V gives CDR1 SGHAT, CDR2 FQNNGV. The CDR3 region has the DNA TGTGCCAGCAGCGCATCAATTCTCAGAGCTTTCTTT. Its protein is CASSASILRAFF.

The CDR3 loop reads CASTLAGGTDTQYF. The CDR3 DNA follows: TGTGCCAGCACTTTGGCGGGGGGCACAGATACGCAGTATTTT. The J gene is TRBJ2-3, the V gene TRBV6-5; 7 nucleotides align to TRBD2. Per the germline V gene, CDR1 is MNHEY and CDR2 is SVGAGI. V was clipped by 7 bases and J by 1 base; unmatched bases: 5. This CDR3 is built from 14 residues.

The chain joins TRBV10-3 to TRBJ2-2, with no clear D. Germline CDR1 reads ENHRY; CDR2 reads SYGVKD. The CDR3 spans 13 residues. Trimming stripped 3 bases from V and 5 bases from J, with 7 bases between. CDR3 sequence reads: CAISDGRTGELFF. DNA for the CDR3: TGTGCCATCAGTGATGGACGGACCGGGGAGCTGTTTTTT.

This rearrangement joins TRBV9 to TRBJ1-2, with TRBD1 matching 10 bases. Germline trimming cut 3 bases from V and 5 bases from J; bases unmatched to any gene: 7. Germline V gene data show CDR1 as SGDLS and CDR2 as YYNGEE. The CDR3 spans 15 residues. As DNA, the CDR3 is TGTGCCAGCAGCGCCGGGGGACAGGGGATGTATGGCTACACCTTC. Encoded protein: CASSAGGQGMYGYTF.

The J gene is TRBJ2-3, the V gene TRBV7-2; D is undetermined. CDR3 length: 14 residues. Per the germline V gene, CDR1 is SGHTA and CDR2 is FQGNSA. Trimming took 5 bases from V and 0 from J, leaving 9 bases between them. The CDR3, as DNA: TGTGCCAGCAGCCCCCTCTCGAGCACAGATACGCAGTATTTT. Amino acid sequence: CASSPLSSTDTQYF.

This clone has just a few counts. The identical CDR3 is also encoded by other nucleotide sequences in the sample. This sequence joins TRBV7-9 and TRBJ2-7; 7 bases fit TRBD1. This CDR3 spans 13 amino acids. J was trimmed by 2 bases and V by 8 bases; bases with no gene match: 6. Germline V gives CDR1 SEHNR, CDR2 FQNEAQ (reference sequence). The CDR3 DNA follows: TGTGCCAGCCGGGACAGCCTGGCCTACGAGCAGTACTTC. This translates into CASRDSLAYEQYF.

The rearrangement uses TRBV7-2 and TRBJ1-5, with D unclear. This CDR3 has 14 residues. V shed 1 base and J shed 7 bases, with 11 bases lying between them. From germline, CDR1 is SGHTA and CDR2 FQGNSA. CDR3 residues: CASSLEGRAQPQHF. DNA of the CDR3: TGTGCCAGCAGCTTAGAAGGGAGGGCCCAGCCCCAGCATTTT.

CDR3 protein: CASGLAGDPTYEQYF. CDR3 nucleotides: TGTGCCAGCGGACTAGCGGGAGACCCCACCTACGAGCAGTACTTC. The V call is TRBV6-1, the J call TRBJ2-7; 13 bases are a match to TRBD2. The V and J ends lost 8 bases and 2 bases, in that order; junction bases with no gene match: 6. Per germline, CDR1 MNHNS and CDR2 SASEGT. The CDR3 loop spans 15 amino acids.

This CDR3 reads CSAALEYGYTF. CDR3 DNA sequence: TGCAGTGCAGCTCTCGAATATGGCTACACCTTC. The chain recombines TRBV20-1 with TRBJ1-2; D remains unclear. The length of the CDR3 is 11 residues. Trimming shortened V by 6 bases and J by 5 bases, and 10 bases separated the two germline ends. Germline-derived CDR1 and CDR2 are DFQATT and SNEGSKA (reference sequence).

This chain connects TRBV25-1 to TRBJ2-7, with D possibly TRBD2 on 5 matching bases. This CDR3 spans 12 amino acids. V was shortened by 6 bases and J by 7 bases, with 13 bases between the two germline ends. Germline CDR1 reads MGHDK; CDR2 reads SYGVNS. CDR3 in DNA: TGTGCCAGCAGCGGGAATTTGAGGGAGCAGTACTTC. Translation gives CASSGNLREQYF.

This chain uses TRBV2 with TRBJ1-4, with TRBD1 matching 9 bases. The V gene's germline CDR1 is SNHLY and CDR2 FYNNEI. J lost 7 bases, V lost 5 bases, and 5 bases had no gene match. This CDR3 is built from 14 residues. CDR3 nucleotide sequence: TGTGCCAGCAGTAAGGGACAGGGAAGTGAAAAACTGTTTTTT. This translates into CASSKGQGSEKLFF.

V is TRBV7-9 and J is TRBJ1-5, with D perhaps matching TRBD1 (6 bases). The ends were cut back, 4 bases at V and 7 bases at J, with 17 bases in the middle. CDR1 and CDR2 (germline): SEHNR, FQNEAQ (reference sequence). CDR3 length: 15 amino acids. For the CDR3, the DNA is TGTGCCAGCAGCTCGGGACAAAAGTGGGCACAGCCCCAGCATTTT. Translation gives CASSSGQKWAQPQHF.

The chain uses TRBV2 and TRBJ2-3; D is ambiguous. Germline-derived CDR1 and CDR2 are SNHLY and FYNNEI. This CDR3 has 13 amino acids. With 4 bases removed from V and 2 bases from J, the gap between germline ends came to 7 bases. The chain's CDR3 is CASSGPFTDTQYF. The CDR3 DNA reads as TGTGCCAGCAGTGGACCTTTCACAGATACGCAGTATTTT.

The chain combines TRBV7-6 with TRBJ2-3; no reliable D call. Trimming stripped 2 bases from V and 5 bases from J, with 8 bases between. The CDR3 has 13 residues. Germline V lookup: CDR1 SGHVS, CDR2 FNYEAQ. Here the CDR3 DNA reads TGTGCCAGCAGCTTAAACCCTCAAGATACGCAGTATTTT. Its protein product is CASSLNPQDTQYF.

The chain has TRBV2 and TRBJ2-5, with D unclear. The CDR3 loop spans 12 amino acids. Germline assignment: CDR1 SNHLY and CDR2 FYNNEI. The germline V and J ends were trimmed by 3 bases and 6 bases, with 8 bases remaining between them. The CDR3 DNA reads TGTGCCAGCAGTGAGAGCAGGAAGACCCAGTACTTC. This encodes CASSESRKTQYF.